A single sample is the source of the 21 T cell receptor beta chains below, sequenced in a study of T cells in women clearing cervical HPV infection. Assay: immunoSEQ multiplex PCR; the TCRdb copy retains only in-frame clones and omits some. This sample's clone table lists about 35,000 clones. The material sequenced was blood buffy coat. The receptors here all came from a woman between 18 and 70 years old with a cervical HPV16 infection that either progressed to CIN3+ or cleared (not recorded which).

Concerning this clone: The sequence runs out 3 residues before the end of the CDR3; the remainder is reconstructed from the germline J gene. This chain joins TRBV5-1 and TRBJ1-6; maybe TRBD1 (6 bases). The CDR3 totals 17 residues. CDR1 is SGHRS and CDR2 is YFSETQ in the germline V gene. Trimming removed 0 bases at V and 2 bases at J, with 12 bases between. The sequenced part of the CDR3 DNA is TGCGCCAGCAGCTTGGGAACGAGGACAGCCTATAATTCACCC. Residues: CASSLGTRTAYNSP. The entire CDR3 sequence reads CASSLGTRTAYNSPLHF.

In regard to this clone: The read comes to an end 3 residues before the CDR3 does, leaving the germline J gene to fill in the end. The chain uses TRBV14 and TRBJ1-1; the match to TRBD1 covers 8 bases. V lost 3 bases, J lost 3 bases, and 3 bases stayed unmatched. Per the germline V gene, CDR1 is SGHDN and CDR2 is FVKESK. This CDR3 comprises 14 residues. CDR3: CASSHNRGYTEAFF. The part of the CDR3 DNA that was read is TGTGCCAGCAGCCATAACAGGGGGTACACTGAA. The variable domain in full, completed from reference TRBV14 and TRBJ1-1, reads EAGVTQFPSHSVIEKGQTVTLRCDPISGHDNLYWYRRVMGKEIKFLLHFVKESKQDESGMPNNRFLAERTGGTYSTLKVQPAELEDSGVYFCASSHNRGYTEAFFGQGTRLTVV.

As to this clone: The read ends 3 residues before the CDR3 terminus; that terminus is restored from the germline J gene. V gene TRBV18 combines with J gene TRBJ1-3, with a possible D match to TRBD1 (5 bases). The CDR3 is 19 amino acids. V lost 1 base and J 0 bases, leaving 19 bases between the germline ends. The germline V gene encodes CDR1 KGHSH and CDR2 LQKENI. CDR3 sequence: CASSPRGVRGTSSGNTIYF. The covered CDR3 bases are TGTGCCAGCTCACCACGTGGGGTTAGGGGCACCAGCTCTGGAAACACC.

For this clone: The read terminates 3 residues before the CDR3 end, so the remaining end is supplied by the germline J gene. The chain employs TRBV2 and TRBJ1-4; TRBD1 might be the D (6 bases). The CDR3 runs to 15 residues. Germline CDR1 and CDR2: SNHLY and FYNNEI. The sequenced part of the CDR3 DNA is TGTGCCAGCAGCGTCGGGGGGCTTCCCAATTCACCA. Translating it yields CASSVGGLPNSP. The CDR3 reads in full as CASSVGGLPNSPLFF.

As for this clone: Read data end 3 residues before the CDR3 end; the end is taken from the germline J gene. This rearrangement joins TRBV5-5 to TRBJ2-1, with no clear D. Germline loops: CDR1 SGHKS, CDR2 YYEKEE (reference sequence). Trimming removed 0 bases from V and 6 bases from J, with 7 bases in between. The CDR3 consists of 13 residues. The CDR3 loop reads CASSLVSGNEQFF. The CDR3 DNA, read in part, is TGTGCCAGCAGCTTGGTGTCGGGCAATGAG.

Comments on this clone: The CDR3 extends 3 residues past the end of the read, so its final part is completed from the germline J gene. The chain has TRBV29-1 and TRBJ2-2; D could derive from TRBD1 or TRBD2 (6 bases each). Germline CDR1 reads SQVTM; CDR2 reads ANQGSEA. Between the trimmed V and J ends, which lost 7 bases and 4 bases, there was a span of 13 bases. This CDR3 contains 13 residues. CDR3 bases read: TGCAGCGCCCCCAGGGGAGGCACCGGGGAG. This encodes CSAPRGGTGE. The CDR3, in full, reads CSAPRGGTGELFF.

CDR3 DNA (partial): TGTGCCAGCAGTCCCCTCGGGGGTGCGACCCAAAGGTACATT. Translation: CASSPLGGATQRYI. The CDR3 reads in full as CASSPLGGATQRYIQYF. This chain connects TRBV6-2 or TRBV6-3 to TRBJ2-4; tentative D call: TRBD2 (6 bases). The sequence runs out 3 residues before the end of the CDR3; the remainder is reconstructed from the germline J gene. Germline-derived CDR1 and CDR2 are MNHEY and SVGEGT. This CDR3 region has 17 residues. The ends were cut back, 5 bases at V and 8 bases at J, with 25 bases in the middle.

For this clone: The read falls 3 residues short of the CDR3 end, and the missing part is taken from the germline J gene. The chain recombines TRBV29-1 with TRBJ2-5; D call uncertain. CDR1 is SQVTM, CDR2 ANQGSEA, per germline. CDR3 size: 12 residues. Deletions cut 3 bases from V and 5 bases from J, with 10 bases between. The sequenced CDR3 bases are TGCAGCGTTGATGGCTTCGGGGAGACC. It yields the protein CSVDGFGET. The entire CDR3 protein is CSVDGFGETQYF. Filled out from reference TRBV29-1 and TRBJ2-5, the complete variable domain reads SAVISQKPSRDICQRGTSLTIQCQVDSQVTMMFWYRQQPGQSLTLIATANQGSEATYESGFVIDKFPISRPNLTFSTLTVSNMSPEDSSIYLCSVDGFGETQYFGPGTRLLVL.

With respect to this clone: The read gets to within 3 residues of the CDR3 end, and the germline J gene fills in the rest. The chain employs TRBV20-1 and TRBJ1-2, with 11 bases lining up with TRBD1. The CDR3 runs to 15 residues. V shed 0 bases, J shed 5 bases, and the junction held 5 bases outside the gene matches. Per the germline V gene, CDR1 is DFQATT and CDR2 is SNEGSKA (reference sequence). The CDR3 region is CSAREPGQGGYGYTF. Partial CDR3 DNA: TGCAGTGCTAGAGAACCGGGACAGGGGGGATATGGC.

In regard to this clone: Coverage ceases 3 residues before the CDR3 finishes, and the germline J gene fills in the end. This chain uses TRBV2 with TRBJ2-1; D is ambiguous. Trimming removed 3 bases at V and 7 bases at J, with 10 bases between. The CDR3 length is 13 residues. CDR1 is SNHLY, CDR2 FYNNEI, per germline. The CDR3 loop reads CASSDPLRNEQFF. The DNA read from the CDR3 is TGTGCCAGCAGTGACCCCTTACGGAATGAG.

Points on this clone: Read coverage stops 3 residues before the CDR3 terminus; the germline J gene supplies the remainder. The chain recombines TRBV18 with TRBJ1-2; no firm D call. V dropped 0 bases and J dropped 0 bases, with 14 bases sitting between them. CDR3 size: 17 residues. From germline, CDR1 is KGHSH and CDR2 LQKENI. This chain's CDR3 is CASSPPRSTSTNYGYTF. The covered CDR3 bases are TGTGCCAGCTCACCACCGCGATCAACCTCCACTAACTATGGC.

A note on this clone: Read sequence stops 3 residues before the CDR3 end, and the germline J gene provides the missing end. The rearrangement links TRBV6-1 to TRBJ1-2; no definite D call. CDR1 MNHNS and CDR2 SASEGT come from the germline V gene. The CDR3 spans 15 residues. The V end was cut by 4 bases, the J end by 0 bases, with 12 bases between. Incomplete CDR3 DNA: TGTGCCAGCAGTGTGCTAGCCGGGGCTAACTATGGC. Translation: CASSVLAGANYG. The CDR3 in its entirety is CASSVLAGANYGYTF.

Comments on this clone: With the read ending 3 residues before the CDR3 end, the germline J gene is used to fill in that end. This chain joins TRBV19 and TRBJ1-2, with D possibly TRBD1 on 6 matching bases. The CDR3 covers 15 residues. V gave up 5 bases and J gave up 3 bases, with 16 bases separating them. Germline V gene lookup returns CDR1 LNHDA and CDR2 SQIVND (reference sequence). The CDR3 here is CASSGKATGYYGYTF. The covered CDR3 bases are TGTGCCAGTAGTGGGAAGGCGACAGGATACTATGGC.

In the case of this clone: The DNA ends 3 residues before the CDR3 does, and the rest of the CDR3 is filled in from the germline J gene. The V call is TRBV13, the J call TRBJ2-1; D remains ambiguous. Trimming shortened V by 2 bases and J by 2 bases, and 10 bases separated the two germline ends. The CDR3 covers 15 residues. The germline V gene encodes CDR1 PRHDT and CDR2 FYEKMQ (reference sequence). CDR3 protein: CASSLMARPYNEQFF. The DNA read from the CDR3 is TGTGCCAGCAGCTTAATGGCCCGTCCCTACAATGAG.

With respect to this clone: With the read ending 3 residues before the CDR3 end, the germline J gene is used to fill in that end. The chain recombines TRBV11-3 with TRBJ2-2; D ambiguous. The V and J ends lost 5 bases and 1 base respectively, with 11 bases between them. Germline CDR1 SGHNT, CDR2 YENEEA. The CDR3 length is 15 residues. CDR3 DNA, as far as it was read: TGTGCCAGCAGCCGTAGCCGGAAGAACACCGGGGAG. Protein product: CASSRSRKNTGE. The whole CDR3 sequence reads CASSRSRKNTGELFF.

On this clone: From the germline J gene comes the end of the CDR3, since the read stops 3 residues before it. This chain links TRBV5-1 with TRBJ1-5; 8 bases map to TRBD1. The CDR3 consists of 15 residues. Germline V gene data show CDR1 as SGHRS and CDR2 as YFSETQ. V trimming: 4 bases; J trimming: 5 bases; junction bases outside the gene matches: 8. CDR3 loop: CASSPTGAGDQPQHF. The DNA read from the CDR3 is TGCGCCAGCAGCCCGACAGGGGCTGGAGATCAGCCC.

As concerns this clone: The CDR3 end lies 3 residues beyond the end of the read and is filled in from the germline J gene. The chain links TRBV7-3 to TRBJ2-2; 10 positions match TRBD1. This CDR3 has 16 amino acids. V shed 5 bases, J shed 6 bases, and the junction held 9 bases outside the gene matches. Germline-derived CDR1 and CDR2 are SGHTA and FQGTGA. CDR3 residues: CASSPEGQGTSGELFF. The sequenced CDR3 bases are TGTGCCAGCAGCCCGGAGGGACAGGGGACGTCCGGGGAG.

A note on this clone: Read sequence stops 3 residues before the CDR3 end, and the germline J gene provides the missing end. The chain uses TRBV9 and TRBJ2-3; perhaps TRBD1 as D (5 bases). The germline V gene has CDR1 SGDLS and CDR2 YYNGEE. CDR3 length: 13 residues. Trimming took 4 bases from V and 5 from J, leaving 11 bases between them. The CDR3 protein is CASSTRTRDTQYF. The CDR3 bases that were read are TGTGCCAGCAGCACTCGGACACGAGATACG.

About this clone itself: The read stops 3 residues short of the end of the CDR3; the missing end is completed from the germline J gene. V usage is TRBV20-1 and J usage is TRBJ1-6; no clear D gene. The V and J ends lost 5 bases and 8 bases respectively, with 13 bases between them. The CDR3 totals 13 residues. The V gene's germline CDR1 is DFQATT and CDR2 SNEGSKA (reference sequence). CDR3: CSAERLDDSPLHF. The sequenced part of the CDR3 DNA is TGCAGTGCTGAAAGACTGGATGATTCACCC.

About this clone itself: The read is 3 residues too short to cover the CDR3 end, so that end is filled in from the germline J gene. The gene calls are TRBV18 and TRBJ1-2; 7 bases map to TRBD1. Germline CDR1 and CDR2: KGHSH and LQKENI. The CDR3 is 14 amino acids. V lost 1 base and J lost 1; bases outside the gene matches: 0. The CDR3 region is CASSPRQGNYGYTF. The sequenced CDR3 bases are TGTGCCAGCTCACCACGACAGGGTAACTATGGC.

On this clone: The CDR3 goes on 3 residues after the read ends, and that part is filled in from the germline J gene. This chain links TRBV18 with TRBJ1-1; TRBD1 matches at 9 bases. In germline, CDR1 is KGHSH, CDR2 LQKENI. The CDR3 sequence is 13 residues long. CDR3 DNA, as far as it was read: TGTGCCAGCTCACCACCGGTCGGACAGGGG. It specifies CASSPPVGQG. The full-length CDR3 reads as CASSPPVGQGAFF.